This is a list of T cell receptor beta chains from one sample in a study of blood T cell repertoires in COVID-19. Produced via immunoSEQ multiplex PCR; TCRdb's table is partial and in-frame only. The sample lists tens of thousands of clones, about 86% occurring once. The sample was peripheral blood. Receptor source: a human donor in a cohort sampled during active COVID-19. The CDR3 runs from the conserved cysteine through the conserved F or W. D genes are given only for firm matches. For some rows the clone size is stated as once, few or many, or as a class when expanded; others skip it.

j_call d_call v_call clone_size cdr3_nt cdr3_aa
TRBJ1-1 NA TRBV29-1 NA TGCAGCGCCAGTAGGGGGACTAGCGACACTGAAGCTTTCTTT CSASRGTSDTEAFF
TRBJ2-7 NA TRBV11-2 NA TGTGCCAGCAGCTCAGACCCGAGCTCCTACGAGCAGTACTTC CASSSDPSSYEQYF
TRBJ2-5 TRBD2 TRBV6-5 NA TGTGCCAGCAGTTACCAGCGGGGACAAGAGACCCAGTACTTC CASSYQRGQETQYF
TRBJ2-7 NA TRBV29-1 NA TGCAGCGTTGAAGAAACAGGCCACGAGCAGTACTTC CSVEETGHEQYF
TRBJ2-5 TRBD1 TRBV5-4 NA TGTGCCAGCAGCTACAAGGACAGGGCTGAAGAGACCCAGTACTTC CASSYKDRAEETQYF
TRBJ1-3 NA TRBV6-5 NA TGTGCCAGCAGTTACTCGTCCATCTCTGGAAACACCATATATTTT CASSYSSISGNTIYF
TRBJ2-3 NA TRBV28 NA TGTGCCAGCAGTTTAGGGGGCAACCGACGCACAGATACGCAGTATTTT CASSLGGNRRTDTQYF
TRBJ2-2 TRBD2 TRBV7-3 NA TGTGCCAGCAGCGCAGTCAGCGGGAGATCTAACGGGGAGCTGTTTTTT CASSAVSGRSNGELFF
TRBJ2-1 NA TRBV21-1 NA TGTGCCAGCAGCAAAGCCTTCCGGGGGAGATACAATGAGCAGTTCTTC CASSKAFRGRYNEQFF
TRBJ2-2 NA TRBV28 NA TGTGCCAGCGGACCGGGATTGAAAAACACCGGGGAGCTGTTTTTT CASGPGLKNTGELFF
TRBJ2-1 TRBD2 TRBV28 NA TGTGCCAGCAGTTTAGGGACTAGCGGATGGGGCGGGAATGAGCAGTTCTTC CASSLGTSGWGGNEQFF
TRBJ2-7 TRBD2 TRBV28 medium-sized TGTGCCAGCAGTTTATCGTCGGGAGGCCCTCGGGGCGAGCAGTACTTC CASSLSSGGPRGEQYF
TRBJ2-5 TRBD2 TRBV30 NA TGTGCCTGGAGTGTTCTAGGTCTCGGCGGGAGGGCTTCCCAAGAGACCCAGTACTTC CAWSVLGLGGRASQETQYF
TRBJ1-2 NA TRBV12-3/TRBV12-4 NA TGTGCCAGCAGCCTTCAGGGCATCTATGGCTACACCTTC CASSLQGIYGYTF
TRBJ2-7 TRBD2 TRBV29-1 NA TGCAGCACCAGTATGAGCGGGAGCTCTGGCGAGCAGTACTTC CSTSMSGSSGEQYF
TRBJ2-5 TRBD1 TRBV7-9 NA TGTGCCAGCAGGAAACAGGGGGCTCGGCAAGAGACCCAGTACTTC CASRKQGARQETQYF
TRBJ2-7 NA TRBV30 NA TGTGCCTGGAAACAGGGAACCTACGAGCAGTACTTC CAWKQGTYEQYF
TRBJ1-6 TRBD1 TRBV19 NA TGTGCCAGTATGGAGTCTGAGGGGGCACTAAATTCACCCCTCCACTTT CASMESEGALNSPLHF
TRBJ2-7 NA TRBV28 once TGTGCCAGCAGTCTCTTCGGGTACGAGCAGTACTTC CASSLFGYEQYF
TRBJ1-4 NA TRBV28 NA TGTGCCAGCAGTTTTTGGGACTTAAATGAAAAACTGTTTTTT CASSFWDLNEKLFF
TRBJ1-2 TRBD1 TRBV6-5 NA TGTGCCAGCACTGGACAGGGGGCGGATGGCTACACCTTC CASTGQGADGYTF
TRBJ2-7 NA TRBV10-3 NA TGTGCCATCAGTGTACAGGAAGGAGCAGAAACCTACGAGCAGTACTTC CAISVQEGAETYEQYF